Presented here are 9 T cell receptor beta chains from one specimen sequenced in a study of control samples from healthy donors and cancer patients. Only in-frame clones appear in the TCRdb table, and some are missing; sequencing was by immunoSEQ multiplex PCR. The repertoire holds 110,000 to 150,000 clones, with about 89% as singletons. Sequencing input: blood. The receptors stem from a young man in good health.

The chain carries TRBV5-5 and TRBJ1-4; tentatively, D is TRBD1 (5 bases). Germline V gives CDR1 SGHKS, CDR2 YYEKEE (reference sequence). The CDR3 runs to 15 residues. V was clipped by 1 base and J by 7 bases, with 14 bases between them. CDR3: CASSLSGTSSEKLFF. The CDR3 DNA sequence: TGTGCCAGCAGCTTGAGCGGGACCTCAAGTGAAAAACTGTTTTTT. Combining the CDR3 with reference TRBV5-5 and TRBJ1-4 gives the whole variable domain DAGVTQSPTHLIKTRGQQVTLRCSPISGHKSVSWYQQVLGQGPQFIFQYYEKEERGRGNFPDRFSARQFPNYSSELNVNALLLGDSALYLCASSLSGTSSEKLFFGSGTQLSVL.

The rearrangement links TRBV7-2 to TRBJ2-7; 7 nucleotides line up with TRBD2. V trimming: 1 base; J trimming: 0 bases; junction bases outside the gene matches: 3. Germline CDR1 SGHTA, CDR2 FQGNSA. The CDR3 has 15 residues. This chain's CDR3 is CASSLGGGSSYEQYF. CDR3 bases: TGTGCCAGCAGCTTAGGCGGGGGTAGCTCCTACGAGCAGTACTTC.

This chain connects TRBV5-1 to TRBJ1-1; no firm D call. This CDR3 has 14 residues. Germline lookup yields CDR1 SGHRS and CDR2 YFSETQ. Between the trimmed V and J ends, which lost 2 bases and 1 base, there was a span of 9 bases. DNA of the CDR3: TGCGCCAGCAGCTTCCAGGTGGGGAACACTGAAGCTTTCTTT. It is translated as CASSFQVGNTEAFF.

V usage is TRBV23-1 and J usage is TRBJ1-6; 8 bases fit TRBD1. TRBV23-1 is an ORF for which the function is uncertain. V trimming: 2 bases; J trimming: 9 bases; junction bases outside the gene matches: 6. This CDR3 region has 15 residues. CDR3 protein: CASSQTGGFGSPLHF. The DNA for the CDR3 is TGCGCCAGCAGTCAAACAGGGGGATTTGGTTCACCCCTCCACTTT.

The rearrangement joins TRBV10-1 to TRBJ1-2; D is ambiguous. V lost 6 bases and J 8 bases, leaving 13 bases between the germline ends. In germline, CDR1 is WNHNN, CDR2 SYGVQD (reference sequence). The CDR3 loop spans 12 amino acids. CDR3 nucleotides: TGCGCCAGCAGCGAATCCCTTCAGGGCTACACCTTC. It is translated as CASSESLQGYTF.

The rearrangement joins TRBV28 to TRBJ2-7; 9 bases agree with TRBD1. The CDR3 contains 15 residues. Germline CDR1 MDHEN, CDR2 SYDVKM. Losses at the gene ends were 6 bases for V and 5 bases for J; bases not matched to a gene: 11. CDR3 sequence reads: CASRTPGTGYDEQYF. In nucleotides, the CDR3 is TGTGCCAGCAGGACCCCCGGGACAGGGTATGACGAGCAGTACTTC.

In this sample, this clone turned up once. The chain couples TRBV7-2 to TRBJ2-3; 9 nucleotides line up with TRBD1. After removal of 4 bases from V and 3 bases from J, the junction contained 8 bases not matched to a gene. Germline values: CDR1 SGHTA, CDR2 FQGNSA. The CDR3 is made up of 16 amino acids. This chain's CDR3 is CASSSHGTGKTDTQYF. The CDR3 coding sequence is TGTGCCAGCAGCTCTCACGGGACAGGGAAAACAGATACGCAGTATTTT.

The CDR3 nucleotides are TGTGCCAGCAGTACCAGGGAAGATTCACCCCTCCACTTT. Amino acid sequence: CASSTREDSPLHF. This chain connects TRBV27 to TRBJ1-6, with a tentative D call TRBD1 (5 bases). The germline CDR1 and CDR2 sequences are MNHEY and SMNVEV (reference sequence). Trimming pared 5 bases from V and 8 bases from J, leaving 10 bases between. The CDR3 runs to 13 residues.

This clone was seen only a few times. This chain connects TRBV30 to TRBJ1-1; D gene uncertain. V was clipped by 4 bases and J by 6 bases, with 12 bases between them. From germline, CDR1 is GTSNPN and CDR2 SVGIG (reference sequence). This CDR3 is 12 amino acids long. The CDR3 protein is CAWTVGRPEAFF. DNA of the CDR3: TGTGCCTGGACGGTAGGGAGGCCTGAAGCTTTCTTT.